This TCR beta chain was recorded in a study of T cell responses to AZD1222 COVID-19 vaccine. The wider study: Investigators merged groups given second doses at roughly 4 or roughly 12 weeks. Points from the study as a whole: Reports indicate that nearly half of spike-specific TCRs are directed at unmutated variant regions.

Using immunoSEQ multiplex PCR, the repertoire was profiled, and TCRdb retains in-frame clones only, with some absent. The repertoire includes around 92,000 clones, roughly 93% of them detected once, and about 20% sits in the top ten. The V end lost 6 bases, the J end lost 5 bases, and 22 bases lay between the germline ends. This CDR3 contains 16 residues. The V gene's germline CDR1 is SNHLY and CDR2 FYNNEI. Note on this clone: Its antigen is unidentified.

V and J are TRBV2 and TRBJ2-5, with D perhaps TRBD1 (6 bases). The material was peripheral blood, obtained on day 0 of AZD1222 vaccination. The clonotype was recovered from an adult in good health. The CDR3 loop is CASRAARTVGLETQYF. CDR3 sequence (DNA): TGTGCCAGCAGGGCTGCAAGGACAGTCGGACTTGAGACCCAGTACTTC.